The rows below give T cell receptor beta chains drawn from one sample of a study of blood T cell repertoires in COVID-19. Some clones are missing from TCRdb's copy, which holds only in-frame ones; the method was immunoSEQ multiplex PCR. The repertoire holds 450,000 to 500,000 clones, roughly nine tenths seen once, with 8.3% in the top ten. Input material: PBMCs or T cells enriched from blood (not recorded which). These receptors originate from a woman aged 55-69 years who had recovered from COVID-19. CDR3s leave out the opening cysteine and the closing phenylalanine or tryptophan. A D gene is named only where the DNA matches it firmly.

len: 12; v_gene: TRBV7-9; d_gene: NA; CDR3aa: ASSLGAKGGEAF
len: 14; v_gene: TRBV18; d_gene: NA; CDR3aa: ASSPGGLRSTDTQY
len: 15; v_gene: TRBV2; d_gene: TRBD2; CDR3aa: ASSAGGRTSGAGELF
len: 16; v_gene: TRBV19; d_gene: TRBD1; CDR3aa: ASSIWDRGPPGANVLT
len: 14; v_gene: TRBV6-4; d_gene: NA; CDR3aa: ASSDSAGVAKNIQY
len: 12; v_gene: TRBV6-5; d_gene: NA; CDR3aa: ASSYQGLNYGYT
len: 13; v_gene: TRBV7-9; d_gene: TRBD1; CDR3aa: ASSLIDRAKMSYT
len: 11; v_gene: TRBV11-2; d_gene: NA; CDR3aa: ASSFQDTGELF
len: 13; v_gene: TRBV11-2; d_gene: NA; CDR3aa: ASSSPFGGNTEAF
len: 10; v_gene: TRBV2; d_gene: NA; CDR3aa: ASSEGTKSAF
len: 14; v_gene: TRBV4-1; d_gene: TRBD1; CDR3aa: ASSQFLGTGNQPQH
len: 10; v_gene: TRBV3-1/TRBV3-2; d_gene: NA; CDR3aa: ASGEGDQPQH
len: 12; v_gene: TRBV19; d_gene: NA; CDR3aa: ASSTRVNTGELF
len: 13; v_gene: TRBV11-3; d_gene: TRBD2; CDR3aa: ASSFSFGGADTQY
len: 10; v_gene: TRBV10-1; d_gene: TRBD2; CDR3aa: ASSFAGDEQY
len: 13; v_gene: TRBV2; d_gene: TRBD2; CDR3aa: ASGTSGVRTDTQY
len: 12; v_gene: TRBV3-1/TRBV3-2; d_gene: TRBD1; CDR3aa: ASSQQGVTQPQH
len: 15; v_gene: TRBV5-1; d_gene: NA; CDR3aa: ASSQRQRSPTNEKLF
len: 10; v_gene: TRBV2; d_gene: TRBD1; CDR3aa: ASSGQANIQY
len: 15; v_gene: TRBV11-2; d_gene: TRBD1; CDR3aa: ASSLAAGGPLWETQY
len: 12; v_gene: TRBV6-5; d_gene: NA; CDR3aa: ASSFSKTVYGYT
len: 13; v_gene: TRBV4-1; d_gene: NA; CDR3aa: ASSQGAQGNTEAF
len: 13; v_gene: TRBV4-2; d_gene: NA; CDR3aa: ASSLDSSGSQPQH
len: 11; v_gene: TRBV7-8; d_gene: NA; CDR3aa: ASSNGGTNTIY
len: 17; v_gene: TRBV5-1; d_gene: TRBD2; CDR3aa: ASSPSGTSGGLSTDTQY
len: 13; v_gene: TRBV2; d_gene: NA; CDR3aa: ASSDIQRGQETQY
len: 13; v_gene: TRBV4-1; d_gene: NA; CDR3aa: ASRQPTGRNSPLH
len: 13; v_gene: TRBV5-1; d_gene: NA; CDR3aa: ASSLGTGFNQPQH
len: 14; v_gene: TRBV20-1; d_gene: TRBD2; CDR3aa: SASSPSGVLQETQY
len: 10; v_gene: TRBV18; d_gene: NA; CDR3aa: ASSGSDYGYT
len: 12; v_gene: TRBV4-2; d_gene: NA; CDR3aa: ASSQVTAVYEQY
len: 13; v_gene: TRBV4-1; d_gene: TRBD1; CDR3aa: ASSQQGADGNTIY
len: 9; v_gene: TRBV2; d_gene: NA; CDR3aa: ASSVSYEQY
len: 14; v_gene: TRBV24-1; d_gene: TRBD1; CDR3aa: ATSGPTGGPYNEQF
len: 13; v_gene: TRBV3-1/TRBV3-2; d_gene: TRBD1; CDR3aa: ASSQPGQGDEKLF
len: 13; v_gene: TRBV7-2; d_gene: NA; CDR3aa: ASSLFQGLNNEQF
len: 14; v_gene: TRBV6-1; d_gene: NA; CDR3aa: ASSVDRSSYNSPLH
len: 12; v_gene: TRBV6-5; d_gene: TRBD1; CDR3aa: ASRTTGTNTEAF
len: 13; v_gene: TRBV2; d_gene: NA; CDR3aa: ASSLTGSTTGELF
len: 14; v_gene: TRBV19; d_gene: TRBD1; CDR3aa: ASSFRDRGTQETQY
len: 11; v_gene: TRBV6-5; d_gene: NA; CDR3aa: ASSYLQGTEAF
len: 16; v_gene: TRBV5-1; d_gene: TRBD2; CDR3aa: ASSPGLAGGSLQETQY
len: 14; v_gene: TRBV7-9; d_gene: NA; CDR3aa: ASSFKVQMNTGELF
len: 14; v_gene: TRBV15; d_gene: NA; CDR3aa: ATSRPLSTGLNEQF
len: 12; v_gene: TRBV4-1; d_gene: NA; CDR3aa: ASSRGDGAYEQY
len: 15; v_gene: TRBV12-5; d_gene: NA; CDR3aa: ASGLGAGAGSTDTQY
len: 14; v_gene: TRBV5-1; d_gene: NA; CDR3aa: ASSLAGDSSGNTIY
len: 11; v_gene: TRBV30; d_gene: NA; CDR3aa: AWSTGTSYEQY
len: 17; v_gene: TRBV19; d_gene: NA; CDR3aa: ASTRTFTGGAKHTGELF
len: 13; v_gene: TRBV7-2; d_gene: NA; CDR3aa: ASSFLQGLSQPQH
len: 9; v_gene: TRBV27; d_gene: NA; CDR3aa: ASSQNNEQF
len: 10; v_gene: TRBV15; d_gene: NA; CDR3aa: ATSQSDVRKY
len: 11; v_gene: TRBV18; d_gene: TRBD1; CDR3aa: ASAGQANQPQH
len: 13; v_gene: TRBV11-2; d_gene: NA; CDR3aa: ASSFGQGYTDTQY
len: 11; v_gene: TRBV7-2; d_gene: NA; CDR3aa: ASTSERNTEAF
len: 13; v_gene: TRBV30; d_gene: NA; CDR3aa: AWSVGGSSGNTIY
len: 14; v_gene: TRBV28; d_gene: NA; CDR3aa: ASSLRQGIANEKLF